The clone carrying this T cell receptor beta chain has at least ten counts. From germline, CDR1 is MNHEY and CDR2 SMNVEV (reference sequence). The V segment lost 6 bases and the J segment 8 bases; nucleotides outside the gene matches: 9. This CDR3 region has 14 residues. This sample stems from a study of T cells in Graves' hyperthyroidism and ophthalmopathy. Using RNA transcripts as the source, TCR beta CDR3 regions were amplified. A set of HTBI primers served as the primers for a first-round RT-PCR of the TCR CDR3. TCRdb re-derived calls from the multiplex PCR reads in MiXCR, one entry per CDR3 protein. The sample shows more than 650,000 distinct CDR3 sequences, roughly 15% of them seen only once.

The sequenced sample consisted of blood. V and J are TRBV27 and TRBJ1-2; the match to TRBD1 covers 10 bases. The receptor comes from a woman under 30 with Graves' hyperthyroidism. The DNA of the CDR3 is TGTGCCAGCAGGGGCCACGGGACAGGGGCCGGCTACACCTTC. This gives the protein CASRGHGTGAGYTF.